The 30 T cell receptor beta chains listed next were all sequenced from one sample in a study of monozygotic twins with cystic fibrosis. Clones were sequenced by immunoSEQ multiplex PCR, and TCRdb holds only the in-frame ones, with some missing. The data contain about 14,000 clones, roughly 98% of them singletons. The sequenced sample was blood. The receptors were sampled from a girl aged 2 to 10 with cystic fibrosis.

This clone was found once. The chain combines TRBV7-2 with TRBJ2-1; D remains unclear. V was shortened by 1 base and J by 6 bases, with 13 bases between the two germline ends. Germline CDR1 reads SGHTA; CDR2 reads FQGNSA. The CDR3 spans 15 residues. Here the CDR3 DNA reads TGTGCCAGCAGCTTAGGCGCCTCGCCAGGCAATGAGCAGTTCTTC. Its protein is CASSLGASPGNEQFF.

This clone appeared once. V gene TRBV5-1 combines with J gene TRBJ2-3; 9 bases are shared with TRBD2. The CDR3 sequence is 15 residues long. Per germline, CDR1 SGHRS and CDR2 YFSETQ. Trimming at V came to 3 bases and at J to 3 bases, leaving 5 bases not matched to a gene. CDR3 nucleotides: TGCGCCAGCAGCTCACTTAGCGGGAGAACAGATACGCAGTATTTT. Translating it yields CASSSLSGRTDTQYF.

This chain connects TRBV19 to TRBJ2-5; 14 nucleotides align to TRBD2. The CDR3 totals 17 residues. The germline CDR1 and CDR2 sequences are LNHDA and SQIVND (reference sequence). After removal of 1 base from V and 3 bases from J, the junction contained 4 bases not matched to a gene. The CDR3: CASSIGLAGGPKETQYF. The DNA for the CDR3 is TGTGCCAGTAGTATAGGACTAGCGGGAGGGCCTAAAGAGACCCAGTACTTC.

This rearrangement joins TRBV19 to TRBJ1-1; the D gene is possibly TRBD1 (5 bases). V lost 3 bases, J lost 7 bases, and 12 bases lay in between. The CDR3 covers 13 residues. CDR1 LNHDA and CDR2 SQIVND come from the germline V gene (reference sequence). CDR3 amino acids: CASSITGMIEAFF. The CDR3 region has the DNA TGTGCCAGTAGTATTACAGGAATGATTGAAGCTTTCTTT. The complete variable domain, with remaining parts taken from reference TRBV19 and TRBJ1-1, reads DGGITQSPKYLFRKEGQNVTLSCEQNLNHDAMYWYRQDPGQGLRLIYYSQIVNDFQKGDIAEGYSVSREKKESFPLTVTSAQKNPTAFYLCASSITGMIEAFFGQGTRLTVV.

This sequence joins TRBV4-2 and TRBJ2-7, with 10 nucleotides matching TRBD2. CDR3 length: 14 amino acids. Trimming at V came to 1 base and at J to 6 bases, leaving 3 bases not matched to a gene. From germline, CDR1 is LGHNA and CDR2 YNFKEQ. In DNA form, the CDR3 reads TGTGCCAGCAGCCAAGCTAGCGGGAGTGGCGAGCAGTACTTC. Translated, it gives CASSQASGSGEQYF.

This chain uses TRBV5-8 with TRBJ1-1; D call uncertain. V lost 2 bases and J lost 1, with 9 bases in between. The CDR3 is 14 amino acids. Germline V gene lookup returns CDR1 SGHTS and CDR2 YDEGEE. CDR3 residues: CASSLRVKNTEAFF. The CDR3, as DNA: TGTGCCAGCAGCTTACGGGTCAAGAACACTGAAGCTTTCTTT.

This clone was detected only once. The CDR3 reads CASSPNDTADEQFF. The CDR3, as DNA: TGTGCCAGCTCACCAAACGATACAGCGGATGAGCAGTTCTTC. The J gene is TRBJ2-1, the V gene TRBV18, with D possibly TRBD2 on 5 matching bases. From germline, CDR1 is KGHSH and CDR2 LQKENI. Trimming took off 2 bases at V and 8 bases at J, with 13 bases between the two ends. This CDR3 comprises 14 residues.

The chain carries TRBV2 and TRBJ2-1; D might be TRBD1 (6 bases). Trimming took off 3 bases at V and 0 bases at J, with 9 bases between the two ends. The germline gives CDR1 SNHLY, CDR2 FYNNEI. The CDR3 sequence is 15 residues long. CDR3 coding DNA: TGTGCCAGCAGTGAGGGGGCGGTCTCCTACAATGAGCAGTTCTTC. Encoded protein: CASSEGAVSYNEQFF.

The V gene is TRBV4-1, the J gene TRBJ2-1, with 7 bases that match TRBD2. The CDR3 totals 16 residues. Germline V lookup: CDR1 MGHRA, CDR2 YSYEKL. V shed 4 bases and J 6 bases; nucleotides not matched to a gene: 12. CDR3 bases: TGCGCCAGCAGCCCAGTTAGACTAGCTGGAGGCAATGAGCAGTTCTTC. Translated, it gives CASSPVRLAGGNEQFF.

V and J are TRBV7-6 and TRBJ2-6; D possibly corresponds to TRBD1 (6 bases). From germline, CDR1 is SGHVS and CDR2 FNYEAQ. CDR3 length equals 19 residues. The ends were cut back, 5 bases at V and 0 bases at J, with 20 bases in the middle. The CDR3 DNA follows: TGTGCCAGCAGCCCATCGGTAGGGGGTTCGGTCTCTGGGGCCAACGTCCTGACTTTC. Its protein is CASSPSVGGSVSGANVLTF. Full variable domain (rest looked up from reference TRBV7-6 and TRBJ2-6): GAGVSQSPRYKVTKRGQDVALRCDPISGHVSLYWYRQALGQGPEFLTYFNYEAQQDKSGLPNDRFSAERPEGSISTLTIQRTEQRDSAMYRCASSPSVGGSVSGANVLTFGAGSRLTVL.

The rearrangement links TRBV5-5 to TRBJ1-2; 10 bases fit TRBD1. Germline assignment: CDR1 SGHKS and CDR2 YYEKEE (reference sequence). V shed 4 bases, J shed 6 bases, and the junction held 12 bases outside the gene matches. The CDR3 runs to 16 residues. CDR3 sequence: CASSLDPGQGLHGYTF. The CDR3 region has the DNA TGTGCCAGCAGCCTAGATCCGGGACAGGGGCTCCATGGCTACACCTTC.

The chain couples TRBV5-4 to TRBJ2-7, with TRBD2 matching 11 bases. This CDR3 is 15 amino acids long. CDR1 and CDR2 (germline): SGHNT, YYREEE (reference sequence). V lost 4 bases and J lost 0; bases outside the gene matches: 3. CDR3 sequence reads: CASSLGLAASYEQYF. DNA for the CDR3: TGTGCCAGCAGCCTGGGACTAGCGGCCTCCTACGAGCAGTACTTC.

The CDR3 is CASSLSGTGGYEQYF. CDR3 sequence (DNA): TGTGCCAGCAGCCTCTCCGGGACAGGGGGCTACGAGCAGTACTTC. The rearrangement uses TRBV7-8 and TRBJ2-7; 11 bases are a match to TRBD1. The CDR3 extends over 15 amino acids. Germline-derived CDR1 and CDR2 are SGHVS and FQNEAQ. J gave up 3 bases and V 5 bases, and 6 bases lay outside the gene matches.

V usage is TRBV5-6 and J usage is TRBJ1-5; tentative D call: TRBD1 (5 bases). Germline V CDR1 and CDR2: SGHDT, YYEEEE. Trimming cost V 1 base and J 4 bases, with 9 bases left between them. This CDR3 spans 14 amino acids. The CDR3 here is CASSLRQLNQPQHF. The CDR3 coding sequence is TGTGCCAGCAGCTTGAGACAGCTGAATCAGCCCCAGCATTTT.

J is TRBJ2-7 and V is TRBV7-9, with D perhaps TRBD1 or TRBD2 (5 bases each). The CDR3 is made up of 13 amino acids. V shed 2 bases and J shed 6 bases, with 11 bases lying between them. Germline V gene data show CDR1 as SEHNR and CDR2 as FQNEAQ (reference sequence). The CDR3 DNA sequence: TGTGCCAGCAGCTTAACCCAGGGACGCGAGCAGTACTTC. Protein: CASSLTQGREQYF. Full variable domain (outside the CDR3, taken from reference TRBV7-9 and TRBJ2-7): DTGVSQNPRHKITKRGQNVTFRCDPISEHNRLYWYRQTLGQGPEFLTYFQNEAQLEKSRLLSDRFSAERPKGSFSTLEIQRTEQGDSAMYLCASSLTQGREQYFGPGTRLTVT.

The chain links TRBV27 to TRBJ2-1, with TRBD2 matching 9 bases. The CDR3 covers 17 residues. The junction had 13 bases not matched to a gene; V was cut back by 4 bases and J by 6 bases. The germline gives CDR1 MNHEY, CDR2 SMNVEV (reference sequence). The CDR3 spells CASSSEKLAGVSNEQFF. CDR3 sequence (DNA): TGTGCCAGCAGTTCCGAAAAACTAGCGGGTGTTAGCAATGAGCAGTTCTTC.

This clone appeared once. CDR3 sequence (DNA): TGTGCCAGCAGCTTAAAGGGGGCGCGGGTTAACTATGGCTACACCTTC. Its protein is CASSLKGARVNYGYTF. The chain joins TRBV5-4 to TRBJ1-2; 7 bases agree with TRBD1. With V trimmed by 2 bases and J by 1 base, 8 bases remained unmatched. Germline V gives CDR1 SGHNT, CDR2 YYREEE (reference sequence). CDR3 size: 16 residues.

V and J are TRBV2 and TRBJ1-4, with TRBD1 matching 8 bases. The CDR3 consists of 14 residues. J lost 8 bases, V lost 5 bases, and 7 bases had no gene match. Germline values: CDR1 SNHLY, CDR2 FYNNEI. DNA for the CDR3: TGTGCCAGCAGTCCGGACAGGGCTAGGGAAAAACTGTTTTTT. Translated, it gives CASSPDRAREKLFF.

This rearrangement joins TRBV28 to TRBJ2-2, with D possibly TRBD1 on 7 matching bases. V was trimmed by 5 bases and J by 9 bases, leaving 16 bases between them. Germline CDR1 reads MDHEN; CDR2 reads SYDVKM. The CDR3 is made up of 14 amino acids. DNA for the CDR3: TGTGCCAGCAGTCCCTCAGGGGGAGGCCGGGAGCTGTTTTTT. Protein product: CASSPSGGGRELFF.

The rearrangement uses TRBV19 and TRBJ2-7; 12 bases are a match to TRBD1. This CDR3 is built from 16 residues. Germline lookup yields CDR1 LNHDA and CDR2 SQIVND (reference sequence). V trimming: 5 bases; J trimming: 0 bases; junction bases outside the gene matches: 5. The CDR3 loop reads CASSDGTGGISYEQYF. DNA for the CDR3: TGTGCCAGTAGTGATGGGACAGGGGGCATCTCCTACGAGCAGTACTTC.

The chain joins TRBV6-4 to TRBJ1-1, with D possibly TRBD1 on 5 matching bases. V was cut by 2 bases and J by 6 bases, with 7 bases left in between. The CDR3 loop spans 12 amino acids. CDR1 is MRHNA, CDR2 SNTAGT, per germline. In DNA, the CDR3 is TGTGCCAGCAGTGACGGAGGGGCTGAAGCTTTCTTT. It translates to CASSDGGAEAFF.

V usage is TRBV7-9 and J usage is TRBJ1-1; possible D gene TRBD1, 6 bases. Germline CDR1 SEHNR, CDR2 FQNEAQ (reference sequence). There are 15 residues in the CDR3. V was shortened by 4 bases and J by 1 base, with 13 bases between the two germline ends. The CDR3 DNA follows: TGTGCCAGCAGCTCCAAGGGGGTGAAGAACACTGAAGCTTTCTTT. It codes for CASSSKGVKNTEAFF.

The rearrangement joins TRBV2 to TRBJ2-6; D gene unclear. The V end lost 7 bases, the J end lost 0 bases, and 4 bases lay between the germline ends. Germline V gives CDR1 SNHLY, CDR2 FYNNEI. CDR3 size: 13 residues. CDR3 in DNA: TGTGCCAGCATTCTCTCTGGGGCCAACGTCCTGACTTTC. Its protein product is CASILSGANVLTF.

The CDR3 spells CASSPLAENGELFF. CDR3 in DNA: TGTGCCAGCTCACCCTTGGCAGAGAACGGGGAGCTGTTTTTT. The J gene is TRBJ2-2, the V gene TRBV18; D remains unclear. V was shortened by 3 bases and J by 7 bases, with 12 bases between the two germline ends. CDR3 length: 14 amino acids. The germline CDR1 and CDR2 sequences are KGHSH and LQKENI. Full variable domain (remainder filled in from reference TRBV18 and TRBJ2-2): NAGVMQNPRHLVRRRGQEARLRCSPMKGHSHVYWYRQLPEEGLKFMVYLQKENIIDESGMPKERFSAEFPKEGPSILRIQQVVRGDSAAYFCASSPLAENGELFFGEGSRLTVL.

J is TRBJ1-4 and V is TRBV7-2; the D is unclear. The V and J ends lost 1 base and 7 bases respectively, with 7 bases between them. The germline CDR1 and CDR2 sequences are SGHTA and FQGNSA. The CDR3 loop spans 13 amino acids. The CDR3 DNA follows: TGTGCCAGCAGCTTAGGTTATACTGAAAAACTGTTTTTT. Its protein product is CASSLGYTEKLFF.

The chain uses TRBV6-1 and TRBJ1-1; TRBD1 aligns across 10 bases. Germline V gives CDR1 MNHNS, CDR2 SASEGT. This CDR3 has 17 amino acids. V gave up 2 bases and J gave up 4 bases; unmatched junction bases: 10. The CDR3 sequence is CASSELRDRGLGTEAFF. CDR3 DNA sequence: TGTGCCAGCAGTGAATTACGAGACAGGGGGCTCGGCACTGAAGCTTTCTTT.

The chain is built from TRBV29-1 and TRBJ2-3; TRBD2 matches at 7 bases. Germline trimming cut 1 base from V and 2 bases from J; bases unmatched to any gene: 3. This CDR3 spans 14 amino acids. Germline V gene sequence: CDR1 SQVTM, CDR2 ANQGSEA. This chain's CDR3 is CSVEASGITDTQYF. CDR3 DNA sequence: TGCAGCGTTGAAGCTAGCGGAATCACAGATACGCAGTATTTT.

The chain is built from TRBV12-5 and TRBJ2-1; D tentatively fits TRBD1 or TRBD2 (6 bases each). The germline gives CDR1 LGHNT, CDR2 FRNRAP. The CDR3 runs to 15 residues. V was cut by 6 bases and J by 6 bases, with 18 bases left in between. The CDR3 bases are TGTGCTAGTGGCCGGGGGCCGTTAGGGCCCAATGAGCAGTTCTTC. Translating it yields CASGRGPLGPNEQFF.

This clone was recorded once. The rearrangement links TRBV9 to TRBJ2-1, with 7 positions matching TRBD1. V trimming: 4 bases; J trimming: 4 bases; junction bases outside the gene matches: 8. CDR1 is SGDLS and CDR2 is YYNGEE in the germline V gene. The CDR3 runs to 15 residues. The CDR3 loop reads CASSSTGITYNEQFF. The CDR3 bases are TGTGCCAGCAGCTCGACAGGGATCACTTACAATGAGCAGTTCTTC. Drawing the rest from reference TRBV9 and TRBJ2-1, the complete variable domain is DSGVTQTPKHLITATGQRVTLRCSPRSGDLSVYWYQQSLDQGLQFLIQYYNGEERAKGNILERFSAQQFPDLHSELNLSSLELGDSALYFCASSSTGITYNEQFFGPGTRLTVL.

V gene TRBV30 combines with J gene TRBJ2-2, with a weak D call TRBD1 (6 bases). This CDR3 is 15 amino acids long. V was pared by 2 bases and J by 2 bases, with 12 bases between. In germline, CDR1 is GTSNPN, CDR2 SVGIG (reference sequence). This CDR3 is CAWSLGGLNTGELFF. Here the CDR3 DNA reads TGTGCCTGGAGTCTAGGGGGTCTTAACACCGGGGAGCTGTTTTTT.